Listed here are 19 T cell receptor beta chains from one sample, sequenced in a study of T cell repertoires in cytomegalovirus infection. MiXCR, applied by TCRdb to the reads, yields one record per CDR3 protein. The table lists 680,000 or so distinct CDR3 sequences, 35% of them singletons. The sample consisted of PBMCs. Every receptor here comes from a human donor in good health (CMV status not recorded). Some clones in this sample may be carry-over from other donors' samples.

This chain uses TRBV27 with TRBJ2-5, with D possibly matching TRBD2 (6 bases). The germline V gene encodes CDR1 MNHEY and CDR2 SMNVEV (reference sequence). The CDR3 is 16 amino acids. Trimming pared 3 bases from V and 3 bases from J, leaving 17 bases between. CDR3 in DNA: TGTGCCAGCAGTTTGACGCCATTAGGACTAAAAGAGACCCAGTACTTC. Its protein is CASSLTPLGLKETQYF.

This clonotype was seen a handful of times. The chain employs TRBV5-1 and TRBJ2-7; the D call may be TRBD1 or TRBD2 (6 bases each). Germline V gene sequence: CDR1 SGHRS, CDR2 YFSETQ. The CDR3 extends over 15 amino acids. Trimming removed 0 bases from V and 5 bases from J, with 15 bases in between. The CDR3 is CASSLGTTGKHEQYF. The CDR3 DNA reads TGCGCCAGCAGCTTGGGGACTACAGGGAAGCACGAGCAGTACTTC.

The chain carries TRBV27 and TRBJ2-2; no firm D call. Germline V CDR1 and CDR2: MNHEY, SMNVEV (reference sequence). Deletions cut 10 bases from V and 2 bases from J, with 20 bases between. This CDR3 comprises 16 residues. CDR3 protein: CATSPLLQYNTGELFF. DNA of the CDR3: TGTGCCACAAGTCCCCTCCTTCAATATAACACCGGGGAGCTGTTTTTT.

With respect to this clonotype: At one end, the junction sequence differs from germline, possibly due to a read error. V is TRBV28 and J is TRBJ2-5, with 9 bases lining up with TRBD1. The germline V gene has CDR1 MDHEN and CDR2 SYDVKM. This CDR3 has 16 residues. The CDR3 loop reads CASSGVTGGVSETQYF. In nucleotides, the CDR3 is TGTGCCAGCAGTGGCGTGACAGGGGGAGTCAGCGAGACTCAGTACTTC.

The chain combines TRBV20-1 with TRBJ2-7, with 11 bases aligning to TRBD1. Germline loops: CDR1 DFQATT, CDR2 SNEGSKA (reference sequence). After removal of 5 bases from V and 4 bases from J, the junction contained 7 bases not matched to a gene. This CDR3 comprises 14 residues. CDR3 sequence: CSAGRTGGAYEQYF. CDR3 nucleotides: TGCAGTGCTGGAAGGACAGGGGGCGCTTACGAGCAGTACTTC.

The chain carries TRBV20-1 and TRBJ2-3; perhaps D is TRBD1 or TRBD2 (5 bases each). Germline CDR1 reads DFQATT; CDR2 reads SNEGSKA (reference sequence). Trimming took 4 bases from V and 1 from J, leaving 15 bases between them. The CDR3 extends over 15 amino acids. CDR3 protein: CSANGASVGTDTQYF. CDR3 sequence (DNA): TGCAGTGCTAACGGGGCCAGCGTGGGCACAGATACGCAGTATTTT.

This sequence joins TRBV6-5 and TRBJ2-2, with D perhaps TRBD2 (5 bases). This CDR3 spans 14 amino acids. Germline V gives CDR1 MNHEY, CDR2 SVGAGI. V gave up 6 bases and J gave up 1 base, with 9 bases separating them. The CDR3, as DNA: TGTGCCAGCAGAATACTAGGGAACACCGGGGAGCTGTTTTTT. Protein: CASRILGNTGELFF.

In its sample, this clonotype was seen many times. The genes are TRBV6-4 and TRBJ2-1, with 7 bases matching TRBD1. With 6 bases clipped from V and 2 bases from J, the junction kept 7 bases outside the gene matches. The CDR3 has 15 amino acids. The germline V gene encodes CDR1 MRHNA and CDR2 SNTAGT. This chain's CDR3 is CASSERQGTYNEQFF. The CDR3 DNA is TGTGCCAGCAGCGAACGACAGGGAACCTACAATGAGCAGTTCTTC.

This clonotype was detected a few times. The chain carries TRBV28 and TRBJ1-2, with TRBD1 identical over 7 bases. Germline assignment: CDR1 MDHEN and CDR2 SYDVKM. The CDR3 is 15 residues long. The J segment lost 2 bases and the V segment lost 2 bases, leaving 5 bases of the junction unmatched. Here the CDR3 reads CASSLRDRPNYGYTF. CDR3 bases: TGTGCCAGCAGTTTAAGGGACAGACCAAACTATGGCTACACCTTC.

In its sample, this clonotype was seen many times. This sequence joins TRBV7-2 and TRBJ2-7; D possibly corresponds to TRBD2 (7 bases). The CDR3 sequence is 15 residues long. V lost 5 bases and J 4 bases, leaving 18 bases between the germline ends. Germline lookup yields CDR1 SGHTA and CDR2 FQGNSA. The CDR3 protein is CASSAQGGDRYEQYF. The DNA for the CDR3 is TGTGCCAGCAGCGCCCAAGGGGGGGATAGATACGAGCAGTACTTC.

The J gene is TRBJ2-7, the V gene TRBV27, with 7 positions matching TRBD1. CDR3 length: 16 residues. Unmatched junction bases numbered 16, after V lost 8 bases and J lost 3 bases. CDR1 and CDR2 from the germline V gene are MNHEY and SMNVEV (reference sequence). The CDR3 here is CASARDRLSTGYEQYF. DNA of the CDR3: TGTGCCAGCGCCCGGGACAGACTATCAACGGGCTACGAGCAGTACTTC.

The rearrangement links TRBV6-5 to TRBJ1-1; D is uncertain. V dropped 8 bases and J dropped 0 bases, with 13 bases sitting between them. There are 14 residues in the CDR3. Germline loops: CDR1 MNHEY, CDR2 SVGAGI. In DNA form, the CDR3 reads TGTGCCAGCGGGAGGGAAGGCGTGAACACTGAAGCTTTCTTT. Protein: CASGREGVNTEAFF.

The gene calls are TRBV20-1 and TRBJ1-1; D gene uncertain. Germline CDR1 is DFQATT and CDR2 is SNEGSKA (reference sequence). The ends were cut back, 0 bases at V and 4 bases at J, with 18 bases in the middle. The CDR3 contains 16 residues. The CDR3 sequence is CSARDQPRHGRTEAFF. DNA for the CDR3: TGCAGTGCTAGAGACCAGCCTCGACACGGTCGCACTGAAGCTTTCTTT.

As to this clonotype: At one boundary the junction diverges from the germline segment, which might be a read error. The gene calls are TRBV6-1 and TRBJ1-3; 9 nucleotides match TRBD1. The CDR3 is 15 amino acids. Germline V gene data show CDR1 as MNHNS and CDR2 as SASEGT. The CDR3 DNA follows: TGTGCCAGCAGTGGGGAACAGGGGGCTGGTAACACCATATATTTT. Its protein is CASSGEQGAGNTIYF.

This clonotype turned up a few times. The chain combines TRBV27 with TRBJ1-3; 9 bases align to TRBD1. Per germline, CDR1 MNHEY and CDR2 SMNVEV (reference sequence). Unmatched junction bases numbered 9, after V lost 5 bases and J lost 4 bases. This CDR3 has 16 residues. The CDR3 sequence: CASSTGQGRAGNTIYF. The CDR3 bases are TGTGCCAGCAGTACGGGACAGGGAAGAGCCGGAAACACCATATATTTT.

A remark on this clonotype: This may come from a read error, since a much larger clone is one base off. No conserved phenylalanine or tryptophan is present at the end of the CDR3, so a read error is the likely explanation. The rearrangement uses TRBV11-3 and TRBJ2-7; TRBD2 might be the D (6 bases). Per germline, CDR1 SGHNT and CDR2 YENEEA. V dropped 3 bases and J dropped 5 bases, with 14 bases sitting between them. The length of the CDR3 is 14 residues. The CDR3 reads CASSFGGTPHEQYL. The DNA of the CDR3 is TGTGCCAGCAGCTTCGGCGGGACCCCTCACGAGCAGTACTTA.

CDR3 nucleotide sequence: TGTGCCAGCTCGGGGGCAGGGGGCAACTGGGCCAACGTCCTGACTTTC. It yields the protein CASSGAGGNWANVLTF. This sequence joins TRBV11-1 and TRBJ2-6; 8 bases are a match to TRBD1. J lost 5 bases, V lost 8 bases, and 11 bases had no gene match. Germline V CDR1 and CDR2: SGHAT, FQDESV (reference sequence). The CDR3 loop spans 16 amino acids.

The V call is TRBV7-8, the J call TRBJ2-5; 10 bases map to TRBD1. V lost 7 bases and J lost 3; bases outside the gene matches: 14. CDR3 size: 17 residues. From germline, CDR1 is SGHVS and CDR2 FQNEAQ. The DNA for the CDR3 is TGTGCCAGCATCAATTTCCTGGGACAGGGGAGGGAAGAGACCCAGTACTTC. The encoded protein is CASINFLGQGREETQYF.

The genes are TRBV24-1 and TRBJ1-2; perhaps TRBD1 as D (5 bases). Per germline, CDR1 KGHDR and CDR2 SFDVKD. V gave up 1 base and J gave up 0 bases, with 11 bases separating them. The CDR3 consists of 16 residues. The CDR3 sequence: CATSDFRDGANYGYTF. CDR3 nucleotide sequence: TGTGCCACCAGTGATTTCCGGGACGGCGCTAACTATGGCTACACCTTC.